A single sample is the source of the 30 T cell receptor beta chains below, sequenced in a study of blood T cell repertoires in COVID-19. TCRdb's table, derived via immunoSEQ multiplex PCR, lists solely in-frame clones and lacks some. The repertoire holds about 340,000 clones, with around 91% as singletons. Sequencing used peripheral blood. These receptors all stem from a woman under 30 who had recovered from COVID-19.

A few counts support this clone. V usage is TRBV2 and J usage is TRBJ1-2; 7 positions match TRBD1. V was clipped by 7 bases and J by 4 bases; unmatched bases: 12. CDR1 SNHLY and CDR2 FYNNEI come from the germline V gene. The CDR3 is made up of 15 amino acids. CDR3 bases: TGTGCCAGCATAGGAGACAGGGTATCTAGCTATGGCTACACCTTC. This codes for CASIGDRVSSYGYTF.

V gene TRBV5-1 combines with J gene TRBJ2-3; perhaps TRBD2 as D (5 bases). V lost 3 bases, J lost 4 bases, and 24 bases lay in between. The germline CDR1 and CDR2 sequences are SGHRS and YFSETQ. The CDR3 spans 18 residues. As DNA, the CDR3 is TGCGCCAGCAGCTCGGGATGGGTCCGGCCGGCCGAGTCAGATACGCAGTATTTT. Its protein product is CASSSGWVRPAESDTQYF.

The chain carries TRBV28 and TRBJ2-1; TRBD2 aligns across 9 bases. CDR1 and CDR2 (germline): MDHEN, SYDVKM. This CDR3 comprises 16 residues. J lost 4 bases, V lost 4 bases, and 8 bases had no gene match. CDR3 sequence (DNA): TGTGCCAGCAGTTCATATAGCGGGAGAAGTTACAATGAGCAGTTCTTC. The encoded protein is CASSSYSGRSYNEQFF.

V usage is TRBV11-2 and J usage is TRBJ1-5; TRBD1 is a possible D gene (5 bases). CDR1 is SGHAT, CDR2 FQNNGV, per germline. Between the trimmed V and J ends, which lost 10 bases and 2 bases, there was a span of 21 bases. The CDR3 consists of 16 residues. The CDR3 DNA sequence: TGTGCCATTTCCCATCCGGCAAGGGGTCGCAATCAGCCCCAGCATTTT. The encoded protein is CAISHPARGRNQPQHF.

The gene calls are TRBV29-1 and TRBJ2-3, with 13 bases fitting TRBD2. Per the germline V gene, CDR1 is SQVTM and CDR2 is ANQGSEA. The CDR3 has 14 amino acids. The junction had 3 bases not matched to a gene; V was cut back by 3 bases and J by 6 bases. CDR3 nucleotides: TGCAGCGTTGACGGACTAGCGGGAGTGGATACGCAGTATTTT. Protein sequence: CSVDGLAGVDTQYF.

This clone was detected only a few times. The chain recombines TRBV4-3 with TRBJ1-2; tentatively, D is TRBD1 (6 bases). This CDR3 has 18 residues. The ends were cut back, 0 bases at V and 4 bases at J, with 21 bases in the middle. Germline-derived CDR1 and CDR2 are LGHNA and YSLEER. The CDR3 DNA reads TGCGCCAGCAGCCAAGACTGGGTAAAGGACAGACACCTCTATGGCTACACCTTC. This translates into CASSQDWVKDRHLYGYTF.

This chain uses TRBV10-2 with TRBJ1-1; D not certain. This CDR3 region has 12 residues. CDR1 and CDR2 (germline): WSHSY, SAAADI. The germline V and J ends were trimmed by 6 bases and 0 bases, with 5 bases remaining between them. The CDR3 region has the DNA TGCGCCAGCAGACAGCTGAACACTGAAGCTTTCTTT. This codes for CASRQLNTEAFF.

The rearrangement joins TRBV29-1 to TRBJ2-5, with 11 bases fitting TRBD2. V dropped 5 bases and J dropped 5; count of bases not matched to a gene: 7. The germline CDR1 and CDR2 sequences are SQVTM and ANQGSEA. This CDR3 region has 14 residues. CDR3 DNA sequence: TGCAGCGTTAAACTAGCGGGGGTGGAGGAGACCCAGTACTTC. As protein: CSVKLAGVEETQYF.

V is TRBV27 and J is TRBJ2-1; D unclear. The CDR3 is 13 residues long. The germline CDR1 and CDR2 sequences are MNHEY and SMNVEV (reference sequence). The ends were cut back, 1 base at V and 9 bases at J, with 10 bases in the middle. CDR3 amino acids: CASSLFYNSEQFF. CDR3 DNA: TGTGCCAGCAGTTTATTCTACAACAGTGAGCAGTTCTTC.

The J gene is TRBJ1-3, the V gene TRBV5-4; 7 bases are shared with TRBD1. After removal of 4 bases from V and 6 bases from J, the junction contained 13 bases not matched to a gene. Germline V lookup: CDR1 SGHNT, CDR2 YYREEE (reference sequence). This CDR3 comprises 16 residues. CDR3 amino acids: CASSRGQSGRSNTIYF. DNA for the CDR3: TGTGCCAGCAGCAGGGGACAGTCAGGAAGATCAAACACCATATATTTT. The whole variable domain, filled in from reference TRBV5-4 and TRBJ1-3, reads ETGVTQSPTHLIKTRGQQVTLRCSSQSGHNTVSWYQQALGQGPQFIFQYYREEENGRGNFPPRFSGLQFPNYSSELNVNALELDDSALYLCASSRGQSGRSNTIYFGEGSWLTVV.

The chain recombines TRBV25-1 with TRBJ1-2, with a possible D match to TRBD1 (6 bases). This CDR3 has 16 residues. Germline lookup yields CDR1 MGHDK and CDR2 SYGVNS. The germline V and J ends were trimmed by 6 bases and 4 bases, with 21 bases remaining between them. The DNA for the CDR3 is TGTGCCAGCAGCCCGAACGGGGGGGGACAAATCTATGGCTACACCTTC. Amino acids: CASSPNGGGQIYGYTF.

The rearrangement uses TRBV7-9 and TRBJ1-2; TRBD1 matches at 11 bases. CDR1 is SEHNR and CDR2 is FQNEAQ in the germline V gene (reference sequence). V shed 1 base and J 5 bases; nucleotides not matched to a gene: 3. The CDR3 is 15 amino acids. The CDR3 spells CASSLGGQGDYGYTF. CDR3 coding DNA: TGTGCCAGCAGCTTAGGGGGACAGGGGGATTATGGCTACACCTTC.

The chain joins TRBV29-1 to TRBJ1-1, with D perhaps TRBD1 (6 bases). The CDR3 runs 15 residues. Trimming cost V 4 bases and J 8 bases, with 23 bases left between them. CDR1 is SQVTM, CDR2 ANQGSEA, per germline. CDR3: CSVARGNSRNTEAFF. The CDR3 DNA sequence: TGCAGCGTTGCCAGGGGAAACTCCCGTAATACGGAAGCTTTCTTT.

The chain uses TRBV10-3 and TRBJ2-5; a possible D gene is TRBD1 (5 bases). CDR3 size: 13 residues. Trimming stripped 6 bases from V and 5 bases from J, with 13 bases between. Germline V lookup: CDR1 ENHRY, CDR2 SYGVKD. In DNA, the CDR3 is TGTGCCATCAGCCAGGGAAAAGGGGAGACCCAGTACTTC. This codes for CAISQGKGETQYF.

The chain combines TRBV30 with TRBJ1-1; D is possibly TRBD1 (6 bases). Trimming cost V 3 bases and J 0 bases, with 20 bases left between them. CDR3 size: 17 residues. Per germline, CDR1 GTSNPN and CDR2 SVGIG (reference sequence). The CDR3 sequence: CAWSPILRGSVNTEAFF. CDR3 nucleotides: TGTGCCTGGAGCCCGATCCTCAGGGGTAGTGTGAACACTGAAGCTTTCTTT.

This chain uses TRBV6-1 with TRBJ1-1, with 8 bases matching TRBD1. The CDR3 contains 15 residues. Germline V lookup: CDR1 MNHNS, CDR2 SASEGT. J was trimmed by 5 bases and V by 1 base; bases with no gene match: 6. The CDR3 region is CASSEGTGSDTEAFF. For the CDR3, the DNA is TGTGCCAGCAGTGAAGGGACAGGGTCTGATACTGAAGCTTTCTTT.

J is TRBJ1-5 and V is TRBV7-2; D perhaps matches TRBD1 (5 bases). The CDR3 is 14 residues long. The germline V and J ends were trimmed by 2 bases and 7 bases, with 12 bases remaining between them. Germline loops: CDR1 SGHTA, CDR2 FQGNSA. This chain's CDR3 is CASSLSGGDQPQHF. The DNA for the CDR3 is TGTGCCAGCAGCTTATCGGGGGGGGACCAGCCCCAGCATTTT. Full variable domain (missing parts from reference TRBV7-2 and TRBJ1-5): GAGVSQSPSNKVTEKGKDVELRCDPISGHTALYWYRQSLGQGLEFLIYFQGNSAPDKSGLPSDRFSAERTGGSVSTLTIQRTQQEDSAVYLCASSLSGGDQPQHFGDGTRLSIL.

In DNA form, the CDR3 reads TGTGCCAGCAGTTACAAGGACAGATCCGAGCAGTACGTC. It encodes CASSYKDRSEQYV. The V call is TRBV6-6, the J call TRBJ2-7, with D maybe TRBD1 (6 bases). The V end was cut by 2 bases, the J end by 6 bases, with 11 bases between. The CDR3 runs 13 residues. CDR1 and CDR2 from the germline V gene are MNHNY and SVGAGI (reference sequence).

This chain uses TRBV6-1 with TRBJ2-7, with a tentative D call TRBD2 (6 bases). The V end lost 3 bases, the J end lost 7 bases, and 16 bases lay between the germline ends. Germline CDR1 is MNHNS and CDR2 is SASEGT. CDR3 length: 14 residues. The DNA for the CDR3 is TGTGCCAGCAGTGACGCGGGATTGGTGAGGGAGCAGTACGTC. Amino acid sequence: CASSDAGLVREQYV.

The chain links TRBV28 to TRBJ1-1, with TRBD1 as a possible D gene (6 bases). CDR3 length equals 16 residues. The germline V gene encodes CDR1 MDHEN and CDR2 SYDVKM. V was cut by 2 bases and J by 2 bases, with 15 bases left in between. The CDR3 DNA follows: TGTGCCAGCAGTTTAAGGGTGGGCAGGGGTAACACTGAAGCTTTCTTT. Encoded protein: CASSLRVGRGNTEAFF.

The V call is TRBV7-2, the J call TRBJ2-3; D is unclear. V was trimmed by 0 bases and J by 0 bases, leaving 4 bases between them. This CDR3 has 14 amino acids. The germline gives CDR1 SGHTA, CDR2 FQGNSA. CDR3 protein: CASSLASSTDTQYF. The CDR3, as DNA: TGTGCCAGCAGCTTAGCGTCGAGCACAGATACGCAGTATTTT.

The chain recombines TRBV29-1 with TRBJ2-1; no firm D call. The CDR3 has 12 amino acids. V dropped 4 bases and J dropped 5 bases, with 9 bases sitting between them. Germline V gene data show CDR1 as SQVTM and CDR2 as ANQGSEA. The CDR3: CSVGRHDNEQFF. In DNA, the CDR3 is TGCAGCGTTGGCCGACACGACAATGAGCAGTTCTTC.

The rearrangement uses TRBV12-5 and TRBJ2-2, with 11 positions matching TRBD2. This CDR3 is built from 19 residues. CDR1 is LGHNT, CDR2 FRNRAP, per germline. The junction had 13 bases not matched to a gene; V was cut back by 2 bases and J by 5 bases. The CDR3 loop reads CASGLLHLPLAGETGELFF. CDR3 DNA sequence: TGTGCTAGTGGTTTGCTCCACCTTCCACTAGCGGGGGAAACCGGGGAGCTGTTTTTT.

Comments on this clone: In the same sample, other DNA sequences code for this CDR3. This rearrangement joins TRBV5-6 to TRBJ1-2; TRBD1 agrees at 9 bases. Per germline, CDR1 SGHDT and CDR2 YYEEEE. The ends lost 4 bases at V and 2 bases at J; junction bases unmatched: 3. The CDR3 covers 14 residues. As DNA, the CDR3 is TGTGCCAGCAGCCCCGGACAGGGGAACTATGGCTACACCTTC. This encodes CASSPGQGNYGYTF. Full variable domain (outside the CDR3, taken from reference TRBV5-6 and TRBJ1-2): DAGVTQSPTHLIKTRGQQVTLRCSPKSGHDTVSWYQQALGQGPQFIFQYYEEEERQRGNFPDRFSGHQFPNYSSELNVNALLLGDSALYLCASSPGQGNYGYTFGSGTRLTVV.

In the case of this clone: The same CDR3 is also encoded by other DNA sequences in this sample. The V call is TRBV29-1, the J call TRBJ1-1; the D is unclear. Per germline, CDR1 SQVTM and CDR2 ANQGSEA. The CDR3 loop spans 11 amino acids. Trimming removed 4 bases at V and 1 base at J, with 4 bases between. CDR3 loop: CSVVRNTEAFF. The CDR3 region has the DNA TGCAGCGTTGTCCGGAACACTGAAGCTTTCTTT.

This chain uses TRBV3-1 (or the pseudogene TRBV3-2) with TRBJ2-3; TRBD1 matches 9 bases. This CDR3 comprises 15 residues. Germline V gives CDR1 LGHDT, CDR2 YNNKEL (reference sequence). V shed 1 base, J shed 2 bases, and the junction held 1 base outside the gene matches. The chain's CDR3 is CASSQGQGVTDTQYF. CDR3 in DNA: TGTGCCAGCAGCCAAGGACAGGGGGTCACAGATACGCAGTATTTT.

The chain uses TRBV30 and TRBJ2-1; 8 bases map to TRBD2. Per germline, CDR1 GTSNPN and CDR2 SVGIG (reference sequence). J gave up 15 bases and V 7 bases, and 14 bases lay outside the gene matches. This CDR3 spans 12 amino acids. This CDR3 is CAFNGREGRSFF. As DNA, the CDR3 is TGTGCCTTCAATGGCCGGGAGGGCCGATCGTTCTTC.

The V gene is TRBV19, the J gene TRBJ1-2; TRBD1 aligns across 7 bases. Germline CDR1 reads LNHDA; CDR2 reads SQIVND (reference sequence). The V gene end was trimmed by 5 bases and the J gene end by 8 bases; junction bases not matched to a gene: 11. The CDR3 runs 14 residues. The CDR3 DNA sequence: TGTGCCAGTAGTTCCCGGGACAGCACCAGGGGCTACACCTTC. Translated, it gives CASSSRDSTRGYTF.

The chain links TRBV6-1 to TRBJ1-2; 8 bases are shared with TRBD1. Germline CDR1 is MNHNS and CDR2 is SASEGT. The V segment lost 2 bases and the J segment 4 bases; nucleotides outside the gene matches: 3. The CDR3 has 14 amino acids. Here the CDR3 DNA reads TGTGCCAGCAGTGAAAGGACAGGGCCCTATGGCTACACCTTC. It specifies CASSERTGPYGYTF.

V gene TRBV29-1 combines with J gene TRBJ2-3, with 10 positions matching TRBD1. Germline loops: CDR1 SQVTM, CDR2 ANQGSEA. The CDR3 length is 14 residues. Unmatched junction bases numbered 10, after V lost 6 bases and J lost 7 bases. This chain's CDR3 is CSVGQGELANTQYF. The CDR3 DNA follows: TGCAGCGTAGGACAGGGGGAGCTAGCGAATACGCAGTATTTT.